This TCR beta chain comes out of a study of control samples from healthy donors and cancer patients. The protocol was immunoSEQ multiplex PCR, while the TCRdb copy is restricted to in-frame clones and leaves out a portion. The table lists 150,000 to 200,000 clones, nearly 90% of them singletons. The CDR3 is 15 amino acids. V was pared by 1 base and J by 3 bases, with 10 bases between. Germline CDR1 reads SGHTA; CDR2 reads FQGNSA. The rearrangement joins TRBV7-2 to TRBJ1-3; the D gene is possibly TRBD1 (6 bases). The source is a woman in her fifties or sixties in good health. Input material: blood. The CDR3 DNA reads as TGTGCCAGCAGCTTAGGTACAGGGTTTGGAAACACCATATATTTT. This translates into CASSLGTGFGNTIYF. The full variable domain, in which reference TRBV7-2 and TRBJ1-3 provide the parts outside the CDR3, is GAGVSQSPSNKVTEKGKDVELRCDPISGHTALYWYRQSLGQGLEFLIYFQGNSAPDKSGLPSDRFSAERTGGSVSTLTIQRTQQEDSAVYLCASSLGTGFGNTIYFGEGSWLTVV.